This T cell receptor beta chain was captured by sequencing in a study of T-cell memory formation after mild COVID-19. MiXCR, run by TCRdb on the 5' RACE reads, gives a single entry per CDR3 protein. The sample has about 250,000 distinct CDR3 sequences; 16% are singletons. The germline gives CDR1 DFQATT, CDR2 SNEGSKA (reference sequence). After removal of 3 bases from V and 5 bases from J, the junction contained 8 bases not matched to a gene. The CDR3 is 15 amino acids. Sample: PBMCs or a T cell subset sorted from them (not recorded which). The clonotype comes from a man between 18 and 35 years old who had mild COVID-19 (a few samples of this study predate the infection). Cell type and time point are not known. This chain connects TRBV20-1 to TRBJ1-1, with TRBD1 matching 11 bases. In DNA form, the CDR3 reads TGCAGTGCTAGGGGGTGGACAGGGGGCTCGACTGAAGCTTTCTTT. Amino acid sequence: CSARGWTGGSTEAFF.